The subject of this entry is one TCR beta chain. Its antigen is undetermined. This record belongs to a study of beta chain features in type 1 diabetes. About the research overall: The study found patients and healthy donors alike in age, gender and cell yields.

In all sorted populations, purity surpassed 95%. Whole-study findings and limits: PCR may have favored shorter templates equally in patients and controls. Lower insertion and higher deletion counts appeared at VDJ junctions in type 1 diabetes patients. All four CD4+ subsets of Type 1 diabetes patients contained TCRB CDR3s that were moderately but significantly shorter.

Per germline, CDR1 SGHNT and CDR2 YYREEE (reference sequence). The V end lost 4 bases, the J end lost 1 base, and 17 bases lay between the germline ends. The CDR3 has 16 amino acids. The sequenced template was cDNA made from the entire isolated RNA. TCRdb's copy holds only in-frame clones and misses some; the assay was immunoSEQ multiplex PCR. Of under 200,000 clones listed, about 9.4% are singletons. The sample comprised central memory CD4+ T cells from blood. This sequence originates from a man in his thirties or forties with type 1 diabetes. The chain employs TRBV5-4 and TRBJ2-5; perhaps TRBD2 as D (5 bases). The CDR3 region has the DNA TGTGCCAGCAGCGTAATAACTGGACTTCCCCAAGAGACCCAGTACTTC. This encodes CASSVITGLPQETQYF.